Detailed here is one T cell receptor (beta chain). In the authors' workflow: Researchers report that nucleated cell counts were estimated from reference gene primer amplification. Clones were sequenced by immunoSEQ multiplex PCR, and TCRdb holds only the in-frame ones, with some missing. V, J and clone size are taken as reported in that table, and D and trimming were inferred from the DNA itself. The table includes approximately 30,000 clones, around nine tenths detected once. These data come from a study of blood T cell repertoires in COVID-19. Trimming took 0 bases from V and 0 from J, leaving 15 bases between them. This CDR3 spans 18 amino acids. Looked up from germline, CDR1 is SGHVS and CDR2 is FQNEAQ.

This clonotype originated in a human donor in a cohort sampled during active COVID-19. The sample comprised peripheral blood. The genes are TRBV7-8 and TRBJ2-1, with a tentative D call TRBD2 (5 bases). This CDR3 reads CASSLAIARQSSYNEQFF. CDR3 sequence (DNA): TGTGCCAGCAGCTTAGCCATAGCGCGGCAGAGCTCCTACAATGAGCAGTTCTTC.